The sample holds many counts of the clone carrying this TCR beta chain. This sample is drawn from a study of T cells in Graves' hyperthyroidism and ophthalmopathy. V lost 0 bases and J lost 8, with 4 bases in between. Germline-derived CDR1 and CDR2 are DFQATT and SNEGSKA (reference sequence). The CDR3 is made up of 10 amino acids. It was RNA transcripts that yielded the amplified TCR beta CDR3 regions. A first-round RT-PCR of the TCR CDR3 used the HTBI primer set. TCRdb used MiXCR to reprocess the multiplex PCR reads, holding one entry per CDR3 protein. The profile shows about 290,000 distinct CDR3 sequences, roughly an eighth of them singletons.

The receptor's source is a woman in her thirties or forties with Graves' hyperthyroidism. The chain recombines TRBV20-1 with TRBJ1-2; no definite D call. Source material: blood. The DNA of the CDR3 is TGCAGTGCTAGAGAGAGGGGCTACACCTTC. This translates into CSARERGYTF.